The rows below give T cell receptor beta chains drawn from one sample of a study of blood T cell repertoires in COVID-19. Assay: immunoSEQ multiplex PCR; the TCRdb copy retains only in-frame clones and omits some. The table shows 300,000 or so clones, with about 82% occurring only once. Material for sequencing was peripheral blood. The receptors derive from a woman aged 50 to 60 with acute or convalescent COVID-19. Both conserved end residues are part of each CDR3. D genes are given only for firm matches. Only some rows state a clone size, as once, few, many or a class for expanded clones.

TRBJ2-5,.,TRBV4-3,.,TGCGCCAGCAGCCAAGATCGAGGTCGCGAGACCCAGTACTTC,CASSQDRGRETQYF
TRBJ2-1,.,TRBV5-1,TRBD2,TGCGCCAGCAGCTTTGGAGCGGGAGGGCAAAATGAGCAGTTCTTC,CASSFGAGGQNEQFF
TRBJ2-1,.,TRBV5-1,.,TGCGCCAGCAGCGTGTTGAGTATAAACAATGAGCAGTTCTTC,CASSVLSINNEQFF
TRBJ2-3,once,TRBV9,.,TGTGCCAGCAGACCACAGTTAGCGGGCACAGATACGCAGTATTTT,CASRPQLAGTDTQYF
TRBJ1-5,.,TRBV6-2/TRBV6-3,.,TGTGCCAGCAGTCCCGACTTGGTACAGCCCCAGCATTTT,CASSPDLVQPQHF
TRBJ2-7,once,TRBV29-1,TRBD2,TGCAGCGTTGGGGGTTTTAGCGGGAGGCACCAGGTCGAGCAGTACTTC,CSVGGFSGRHQVEQYF
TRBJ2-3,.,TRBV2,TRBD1,TGTGCCAGCTCGCCCGGGACAGGGAGCACAGATACGCAGTATTTT,CASSPGTGSTDTQYF
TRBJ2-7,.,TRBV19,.,TGTGCCAGTAGGATAAGCGTCTACTCCTACGAGCAGTACTTC,CASRISVYSYEQYF
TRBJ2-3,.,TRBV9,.,TGTGCCAGCAGCGTGAGCGGGAGCACAGATACGCAGTATTTT,CASSVSGSTDTQYF
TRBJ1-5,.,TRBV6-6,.,TGTGCCAGCAGTTACCCTACAGAGAACAATCAGCCCCAGCATTTT,CASSYPTENNQPQHF
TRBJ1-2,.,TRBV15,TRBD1,TGTGCCACCAGCAGAGATCGTAGGGGACAGGGGGGCTACACCTTC,CATSRDRRGQGGYTF
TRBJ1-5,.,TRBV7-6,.,TGTGCCAGCAGCTTAGGGGGGGGAGACAATCAGCCCCAGCATTTT,CASSLGGGDNQPQHF
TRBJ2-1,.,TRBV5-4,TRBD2,TGTGCCAGCAGCCCCAGGACTAGCGGGAGTTTCAATGAGCAGTTCTTC,CASSPRTSGSFNEQFF
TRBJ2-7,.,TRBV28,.,TGTGCCAGCATTAGGGGTGGCGAGCAGTACTTC,CASIRGGEQYF
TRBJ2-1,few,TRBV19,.,TGTGCCAGTAGTATAAGGGGCGGGAACAATGAGCAGTTCTTC,CASSIRGGNNEQFF
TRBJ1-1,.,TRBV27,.,TGTGCCAGCAGTTTATTAGGCACGGCGGACACTGAAGCTTTCTTT,CASSLLGTADTEAFF
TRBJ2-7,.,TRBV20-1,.,TGCAGTGCTAATGAGCGGCTTAACTCCTACGAGCAGTACTTC,CSANERLNSYEQYF
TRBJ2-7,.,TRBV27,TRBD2,TGTGCCAGCAGCCCGTACCTGCGGGAGGTCCCCTACGAGCAGTACTTC,CASSPYLREVPYEQYF
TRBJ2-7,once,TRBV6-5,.,TGTGCCAGCAGTCAGGTGAAACGGGACTCCTACGAGCAGTACTTC,CASSQVKRDSYEQYF
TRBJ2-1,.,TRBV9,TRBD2,TGTGCCAGCAGCGGGGATAGCGGGAGGGCCCTTTTCTATGAGCAGTTCTTC,CASSGDSGRALFYEQFF
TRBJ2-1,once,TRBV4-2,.,TGTGCCAGCAGCACCGAGCTAGGCCACAATGAGCAGTTCTTC,CASSTELGHNEQFF
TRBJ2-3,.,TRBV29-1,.,TGCAGCGTTCGCAGGGGGGCAGATACGCAGTATTTT,CSVRRGADTQYF
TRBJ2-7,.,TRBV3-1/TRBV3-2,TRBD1,TGTGCCAGCAGTGCAGGGGGCTACGAGCAGTACTTC,CASSAGGYEQYF
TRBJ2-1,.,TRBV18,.,TGTGCCAGCTCACCACCGGGGCAGGGTTGGTTCAATGAGCAGTTCTTC,CASSPPGQGWFNEQFF
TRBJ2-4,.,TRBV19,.,TGTGCCAGTAGTATAGGGGGGACTTCAAACATTCAGTACTTC,CASSIGGTSNIQYF
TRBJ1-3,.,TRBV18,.,TGTGCCAGCTCACCTATGAACAGTATTCTGGCTGGAAACACCATATATTTT,CASSPMNSILAGNTIYF
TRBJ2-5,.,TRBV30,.,TGTGCCTGGAGTCGACTCCAAGGTATGGCGCGAGGGACCCAGTACTTC,CAWSRLQGMARGTQYF
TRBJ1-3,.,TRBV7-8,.,TGTGCCAGCAGCTTAGTGACAGATTTCTCTGGAAACACCATATATTTT,CASSLVTDFSGNTIYF
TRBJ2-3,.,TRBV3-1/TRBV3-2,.,TGTGCCAGCAGCCACCCTAGCAACGGAGATACGCAGTATTTT,CASSHPSNGDTQYF
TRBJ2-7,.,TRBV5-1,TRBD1,TGCGCCAGCAGCCTGGGACAGGTCGCCGACGAGCAGTACTTC,CASSLGQVADEQYF
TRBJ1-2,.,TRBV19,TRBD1,TGTGCCAGTAGTATCGACAGGGCCTATGGCTACACCTTC,CASSIDRAYGYTF
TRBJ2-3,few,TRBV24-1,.,TGTGCCACCAGTGATGAAGGGGCTACTAGCACAGATACGCAGTATTTT,CATSDEGATSTDTQYF
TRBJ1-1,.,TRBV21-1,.,.,CASSIWGYGTGDTEAFF
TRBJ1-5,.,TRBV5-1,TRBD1,TGCGCCAGCAGCTTGGATGGGACAGGGGGCCTCGGTCAGCCCCAGCATTTT,CASSLDGTGGLGQPQHF
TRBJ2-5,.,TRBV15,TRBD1,TGTGCCACCAGCAGAATCCCCCATGGGACAGGGGGAGAGACCCAGTACTTC,CATSRIPHGTGGETQYF
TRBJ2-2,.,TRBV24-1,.,TGTGCCACCAGTGATTCCCCTGGACGGGATAGGGACACCGGGGAGCTGTTTTTT,CATSDSPGRDRDTGELFF
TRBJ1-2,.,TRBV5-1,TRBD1,TGCGCCAGCAGCTTAAGAGGACAGGGGGTTGGTGGCTACACCTTC,CASSLRGQGVGGYTF
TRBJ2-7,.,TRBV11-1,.,TGTGCCAGCAAACGCCGACCGGGAGAAGCCTACGAGCAGTACTTC,CASKRRPGEAYEQYF
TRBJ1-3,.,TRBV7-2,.,TGTGCCAGCAGCTTAGCCCAGGTCTCCCGCTCTGGAAACACCATATATTTT,CASSLAQVSRSGNTIYF
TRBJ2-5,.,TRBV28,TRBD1,TGTGCCAGCATCGAGGGGGCGCGGGAGACCCAGTACTTC,CASIEGARETQYF